This is a list of T cell receptor beta chains from one sample in a study of beta chain features in type 1 diabetes. Clones were sequenced by immunoSEQ multiplex PCR, and TCRdb holds only the in-frame ones, with some missing. Of over 120,000 clones in the sample, 10% were seen once. The sample consisted of naive CD4+ T cells from blood. The receptor source for this set is a man younger than 35 in good health. The CDR3 runs from the conserved cysteine through the conserved F or W. Each record gives: CDR3 length, D gene, V gene, J gene, clone size, CDR3 protein, CDR3 DNA. D genes are given only for firm matches. Clone size is not always given. Where it is, it says once, few, many or a class for expanded clones.

16	TRBD2	TRBV6-5	TRBJ2-1	NA	CASSYRTSGRYNEQFF	TGTGCCAGCAGTTACAGGACTAGCGGGCGTTACAATGAGCAGTTCTTC
17	TRBD2	TRBV7-2	TRBJ2-5	NA	CASSRFPASGGGETQYF	TGTGCCAGCAGCCGTTTCCCAGCTAGCGGGGGGGGTGAGACCCAGTACTTC
13	NA	TRBV29-1	TRBJ2-4	many	CSVEDRQGLIQYF	TGCAGCGTTGAAGATCGCCAGGGGTTGATTCAGTACTTC
15	TRBD2	TRBV4-2	TRBJ2-1	NA	CASSSSGGNYNEQFF	TGTGCCAGCAGCTCTAGCGGGGGGAACTACAATGAGCAGTTCTTC
15	TRBD1	TRBV6-6	TRBJ1-4	NA	CASSYRGQTNEKLFF	TGTGCCAGCAGTTACAGGGGACAGACTAATGAAAAACTGTTTTTT
18	TRBD1	TRBV5-4	TRBJ2-6	few	CASSPPRTGSRGANVLTF	TGTGCCAGCAGCCCCCCGAGGACAGGTAGCAGGGGGGCCAACGTCCTGACTTTC
13	NA	TRBV15	TRBJ1-2	NA	CATSRGGQDGYTF	TGTGCCACCAGCAGAGGGGGCCAGGATGGCTACACCTTC
14	TRBD1	TRBV2	TRBJ2-7	few	CASTLGQGFNEQYF	TGTGCCAGCACACTAGGACAGGGTTTCAACGAGCAGTACTTC
12	NA	TRBV2	TRBJ1-6	NA	CASSRRDSPLHF	TGTGCCAGCAGCCGTAGAGATTCACCCCTCCACTTT
14	TRBD1	TRBV4-1	TRBJ1-4	NA	CASSQIPTGENLFF	TGCGCCAGCAGCCAAATTCCGACAGGGGAGAACCTGTTTTTT
12	NA	TRBV7-2	TRBJ1-1	NA	CASTSWRGEAFF	TGTGCCAGCACCTCATGGAGGGGTGAAGCTTTCTTT
16	NA	TRBV25-1	TRBJ2-4	NA	CASSGAGSEAKNIQYF	TGTGCCAGCAGTGGTGCGGGGTCTGAAGCCAAAAACATTCAGTACTTC
14	NA	TRBV7-9	TRBJ2-7	NA	CASSFDRSGDEQYF	TGTGCCAGCAGCTTTGATAGGTCCGGGGACGAGCAGTACTTC
15	NA	TRBV18	TRBJ2-5	NA	CASSPQEGLQETQYF	TGTGCCAGCTCACCACAGGAGGGTCTCCAAGAGACCCAGTACTTC
15	TRBD1	TRBV6-6	TRBJ2-7	few	CASRPATGGKYEQYF	TGTGCCAGCCGCCCGGCGACAGGGGGCAAGTACGAGCAGTACTTC
16	NA	TRBV7-9	TRBJ2-6	NA	CASSFQGSSGANVLTF	TGTGCCAGCAGCTTTCAGGGGAGCTCTGGGGCCAACGTCCTGACTTTC
17	NA	TRBV7-9	TRBJ2-3	few	CASSLASSKTSTDTQYF	TGTGCCAGCAGCTTAGCGTCGTCCAAAACTAGCACAGATACGCAGTATTTT
15	TRBD1	TRBV6-5	TRBJ2-7	few	CASSYSQGESYEQYF	TGTGCCAGCAGTTACTCGCAGGGGGAGTCCTACGAGCAGTACTTC
14	TRBD2	TRBV7-2	TRBJ2-5	many	CASSLSGGKETQYF	TGTGCCAGCAGCCTCAGCGGGGGGAAGGAGACCCAGTACTTC
14	NA	TRBV7-9	TRBJ2-3	few	CASSQSSGADTQYF	TGTGCCAGCAGCCAGTCGTCGGGGGCAGATACGCAGTATTTT
15	NA	TRBV7-9	TRBJ2-2	few	CASTAQGTQTGELFF	TGTGCCAGCACTGCCCAGGGGACACAGACCGGGGAGCTGTTTTTT
12	NA	TRBV2	TRBJ2-7	NA	CASSGRGTEQYF	TGTGCCAGCAGTGGCCGGGGGACCGAGCAGTACTTC
15	NA	TRBV4-3	TRBJ1-4	many	CASSHHGQGDEKLFF	TGCGCCAGCAGCCATCACGGACAAGGAGATGAAAAACTGTTTTTT
15	NA	TRBV7-8	TRBJ2-7	NA	CASSLRAGLGYEQYF	TGTGCCAGCAGCCTCCGGGCGGGCTTGGGCTACGAGCAGTACTTC
16	NA	TRBV5-4	TRBJ2-1	many	CASSLAGGPPYNEQFF	TGTGCCAGCAGCTTGGCCGGCGGGCCTCCCTACAATGAGCAGTTCTTC
15	TRBD1	TRBV28	TRBJ2-7	few	CASSSGGQPPGEQYF	TGTGCCAGCAGTTCAGGGGGACAGCCTCCTGGCGAGCAGTACTTC
13	TRBD1	TRBV18	TRBJ2-7	few	CASSPPGQYEQYF	TGTGCCAGCTCACCACCGGGACAGTACGAGCAGTACTTC
15	NA	TRBV2	TRBJ2-1	few	CASSETPGVPNEQFF	TGTGCCAGCAGTGAAACGCCGGGGGTCCCGAATGAGCAGTTCTTC
16	NA	TRBV4-1	TRBJ1-5	few	CASSQDMSGLAQPQHF	TGCGCCAGCAGCCAAGATATGTCAGGGTTAGCTCAGCCCCAGCATTTT
13	NA	TRBV5-1	TRBJ1-2	NA	CASTLHERDGYTF	TGCGCCAGCACCTTACACGAGAGGGATGGCTACACCTTC
13	NA	TRBV7-6	TRBJ2-2	few	CASSFSRAGELFF	TGTGCCAGCAGCTTTTCGAGGGCCGGGGAGCTGTTTTTT
15	NA	TRBV5-1	TRBJ1-3	NA	CASSLVSSSGNTIYF	TGCGCCAGCAGCTTGGTCTCGAGCTCTGGAAACACCATATATTTT
14	TRBD2	TRBV2	TRBJ2-2	once	CASKRLAITGELFF	TGTGCCAGCAAGAGACTAGCCATCACCGGGGAGCTGTTTTTT
14	NA	TRBV6-1	TRBJ1-3	few	CASSEGGSGNTIYF	TGTGCCAGCAGTGAAGGAGGCTCTGGAAACACCATATATTTT
14	NA	TRBV5-1	TRBJ2-5	NA	CASSLMESQETQYF	TGCGCCAGCAGCTTGATGGAGAGTCAAGAGACCCAGTACTTC
14	TRBD1	TRBV11-2	TRBJ2-7	few	CASSLGTGSHEQYF	TGTGCCAGCAGCTTAGGGACAGGGTCACACGAGCAGTACTTC
13	NA	TRBV19	TRBJ2-3	few	CASTDRPRDTQYF	TGTGCCAGTACCGACAGGCCCCGAGATACGCAGTATTTT
15	NA	TRBV6-5	TRBJ2-7	NA	CASSYSMAAAYEQYF	TGTGCCAGCAGTTACTCGATGGCCGCTGCCTACGAGCAGTACTTC
13	NA	TRBV6-6	TRBJ1-2	few	CASSYYTGDGYTF	TGTGCCAGCAGTTATTACACGGGGGATGGCTACACCTTC
16	TRBD2	TRBV9	TRBJ2-1	NA	CASRGPSGGLGNEQFF	TGTGCCAGCAGGGGGCCAAGCGGGGGGTTAGGGAATGAGCAGTTCTTC
13	NA	TRBV7-9	TRBJ1-2	many	CASSLGGLWGYTF	TGTGCCAGCAGCTTAGGAGGCCTTTGGGGCTACACCTTC
17	TRBD1	TRBV7-2	TRBJ1-1	NA	CASSPVEGAVGNTEAFF	TGTGCCAGCAGTCCTGTGGAGGGGGCGGTGGGGAACACTGAAGCTTTCTTT
16	TRBD1	TRBV7-8	TRBJ2-7	few	CASSSPGTGTPYEQYF	TGTGCCAGCAGCTCGCCCGGGACAGGGACCCCCTACGAGCAGTACTTC
12	NA	TRBV7-8	TRBJ2-1	NA	CASSFRNNEQFF	TGTGCCAGCAGCTTCAGGAACAATGAGCAGTTCTTC
15	NA	TRBV7-3	TRBJ2-5	NA	CASSSEKGGWETQYF	TGTGCCAGCAGCTCCGAAAAGGGGGGGTGGGAGACCCAGTACTTC
15	NA	TRBV12-5	TRBJ1-5	NA	CASGALAGAGQPQHF	TGTGCTAGTGGGGCCTTAGCGGGGGCGGGACAGCCCCAGCATTTT
15	TRBD1	TRBV30	TRBJ2-7	NA	CAWSVLGQGTSEQYF	TGTGCCTGGAGTGTACTAGGACAGGGTACTAGCGAGCAGTACTTC
13	NA	TRBV5-6	TRBJ2-7	few	CASSSGTSYEQYF	TGTGCCAGCAGCTCCGGGACATCCTACGAGCAGTACTTC
15	TRBD2	TRBV7-8	TRBJ2-3	NA	CASSLVSGGVDTQYF	TGTGCCAGCAGCTTAGTGAGCGGGGGGGTAGATACGCAGTATTTT
15	TRBD1	TRBV6-1	TRBJ2-3	few	CASSTRDRYTDTQYF	TGTGCCAGCAGCACACGGGACAGGTACACAGATACGCAGTATTTT
14	TRBD1	TRBV6-5	TRBJ2-7	NA	CASSPGTGGHEQYF	TGTGCCAGCAGTCCCGGGACAGGGGGCCACGAGCAGTACTTC
13	TRBD1	TRBV5-4	TRBJ1-6	NA	CASSQTGASPLHF	TGTGCCAGCAGCCAGACAGGGGCTTCACCCCTCCACTTT